This T cell receptor (beta chain) is from a study of early T cells in non-severe SARS-CoV-2 infection (dated by TCRdb to the early 2020s). Study-wide context: Because TCR sequencing was done on bulk RNA from unsorted whole blood, the alpha and beta chains could not be paired.

The study at large found these results: VDJdb matching was skewed toward anti-spike CD8 responses and likely underestimated virus-specific expansions by missing private and CD4 specificities.

This clonotype was counted at least ten times. Which antigen it targets is not known. No per-base quality is available; no much larger clone lies one base away. Its CDR3 holds 14 amino acids, cysteine through phenylalanine. The sequence is cut down to CDR3 DNA, 42 bases in frame from base 1. V is pruned by 5 bases and J by 3 bases, leaving 7 bases of the junction without a gene match. Reading the germline V gene gives CDR1 MDHEN and CDR2 SYDVKM. A case-control design nested within a healthcare worker cohort in London, UK, was used, with weekly nasopharyngeal swab PCR tests and blood sampling performed. Healthcare workers were recruited between 23 and 31 March 2020, during the week of the UK lockdown, and were followed weekly for up to about 15 weeks. Receptor amplification or capture employed 5' RACE. The run used a NextSeq 500. To correct for sequencing error and PCR bias, the TCR library protocol tagged individual cDNA molecules with unique molecular identifiers. Both TCR alpha and beta chains were sequenced, and tight co-correlation was observed between alpha and beta sequence abundances in each sample. As for the original processing: Decombinator V4 was used to annotate the V gene, J gene and CDR3 of the TCR sequences. Expanded TCRs were defined as changing significantly between any two time points under a Poisson model with p below 0.0001. Abundances of TCRs were expressed as counts per million after normalisation to the total number of TCRs sequenced in each sample. MAIT TCRs were defined by TRAV1-2 paired with TRAJ12, TRAJ20 or TRAJ33, and iNKT TCRs by TRAV10 paired with TRAJ18. VDJdb, accessed 1 November 2021, was searched for CMV, EBV and SARS-CoV-2 annotated TCRs, with TCRs annotated for multiple antigens excluded. TCRdb took the public reads, trimmed them with fastp at Q25, ran MiXCR for clone calling and kept in-frame beta chains. Each entry merges the rows of one CDR3 protein and shows their most common DNA and genes. The V and J calls and clone size are TCRdb's, not the authors'. The sample yields tens of thousands of distinct CDR3 sequences; roughly 17% were counted once. The ten largest clones capture around 5% of the sample.

Sequencing used whole blood, obtained at baseline. This clonotype was obtained from an adult who was a healthcare worker with PCR-confirmed SARS-CoV-2 infection or an uninfected control (not recorded which). Here the chain combines TRBV28 and TRBJ2-7, with 7 central nucleotides matching TRBD1. The nucleotide sequence reads TGTGCCAGCAGTATCCAGGGGGAATTCTACGAGCAGTACTTC. Its protein product is CASSIQGEFYEQYF. The full variable domain, with segments outside the CDR3 supplied by the reference TRBV28 and TRBJ2-7 proteins, appears as DVKVTQSSRYLVKRTGEKVFLECVQDMDHENMFWYRQDPGLGLRLIYFSYDVKMKEKGDIPEGYSVSREKKERFSLILESASTNQTSMYLCASSIQGEFYEQYFGPGTRLTVT.